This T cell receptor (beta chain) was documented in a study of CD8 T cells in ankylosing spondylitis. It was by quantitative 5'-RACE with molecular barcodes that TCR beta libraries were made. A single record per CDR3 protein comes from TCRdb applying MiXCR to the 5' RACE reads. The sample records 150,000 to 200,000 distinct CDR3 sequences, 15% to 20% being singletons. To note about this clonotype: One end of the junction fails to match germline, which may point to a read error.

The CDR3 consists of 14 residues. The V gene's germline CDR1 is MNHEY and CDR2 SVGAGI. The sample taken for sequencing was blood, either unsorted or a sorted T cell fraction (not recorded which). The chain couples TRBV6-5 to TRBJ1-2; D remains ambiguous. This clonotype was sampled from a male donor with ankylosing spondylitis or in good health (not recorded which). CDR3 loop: CASSYSWQDYGHTF. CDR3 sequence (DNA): TGCGCCAGCAGTTACTCGTGGCAGGACTATGGCCACACCTTC.